This T cell receptor (beta chain) emerged from a study of Ad26.COV2.S vaccination and SARS-CoV-2 variants. The V gene's germline CDR1 is LGHNA and CDR2 YNFKEQ. This CDR3 is built from 12 residues. V lost 3 bases, J lost 8 bases, and 7 bases lay in between. Only in-frame clones appear in the TCRdb table, and some are missing; sequencing was by immunoSEQ multiplex PCR. The sample has fewer than 500,000 clones, 80% to 95% seen once. The treatment is: 19 received Ad26.COV2.S at low or high dose, single or two shots; five or six received placebo; per-sample allocation not given. At day 63 after the first vaccine or placebo injection, samples were drawn. Vaccine was an Ad26 vector expressing Wuhan-strain SARS-CoV-2 spike.

J is TRBJ2-2 and V is TRBV4-2; the D gene is possibly TRBD1 (6 bases). The sample in question was peripheral blood, obtained in a trial of Ad26.COV2.S vaccine versus placebo. The TCR was taken from a person between 18 and 65 years old who received the Ad26.COV2.S COVID-19 vaccine or a placebo. Here the CDR3 reads CASSHRGGELFF. CDR3 DNA sequence: TGTGCCAGCAGCCATAGGGGGGGGGAGCTGTTTTTT.